The clone carrying this T cell receptor (beta chain) has only a few counts. Its antigen is unknown. CDR1 and CDR2 (germline): SGHRS, YFSETQ. V shed 7 bases, J shed 0 bases, and the junction held 9 bases outside the gene matches. The CDR3 runs to 15 residues. The data belong to a study of post-analysis software for immune sequencing data. Study context: The cohort encompassed relapsing-remitting, secondary progressive and progressive-relapsing multiple sclerosis disease courses. General observations from the study: Diversity measured as normalized Chao1 was significantly lower in multiple sclerosis patients than in controls. Strong same-batch co-clustering of samples appeared with F measure clustering. The five TRBV segments detected at higher frequency in patients than in controls included TRBV5-6, TRBV5-1 and TRBV20-1.

Unique molecular identifiers featured in each of the TCR beta cDNA libraries. T cells numbering about 0.95 to 10 million yielded 500,000 or so cDNA molecules. TCRdb analysed the PCR reads with MiXCR anew, one entry per CDR3 protein. The table has roughly 620,000 distinct CDR3 sequences, around 40% seen once. The chain has TRBV5-1 and TRBJ2-5; 7 bases are a match to TRBD2. Sequencing was performed on blood. This receptor was taken from a girl under 18 with multiple sclerosis. CDR3 sequence: CASSSSGGYQETQYF. In nucleotides, the CDR3 is TGCGCCAGCTCGTCTAGCGGAGGGTACCAAGAGACCCAGTACTTC. The whole variable domain, remainder taken from reference TRBV5-1 and TRBJ2-5, is KAGVTQTPRYLIKTRGQQVTLSCSPISGHRSVSWYQQTPGQGLQFLFEYFSETQRNKGNFPGRFSGRQFSNSRSEMNVSTLELGDSALYLCASSSSGGYQETQYFGPGTRLLVL.